This T cell receptor (beta chain) was identified in a study of molecular identifiers for immune sequencing clone quantification. Findings and limits, study-wide: Clones exceeding 20 RNA copies carried over 99% of effector molecules but under 1% of naive-cell molecules.

CDR1 and CDR2 from the germline V gene are SGHAT and FQNNGV. This CDR3 has 12 residues. A word on this clonotype: Its specificity is unknown. One junction end disagrees with the germline gene, perhaps due to a read error.

Libraries of bulk TCR were made by previously described methods (with listed TCR primers). TCRdb re-analysed the PCR reads in MiXCR, keeping a single row per CDR3 protein. The sample contains over 90,000 distinct CDR3 sequences, under 40% of which appear only once. Libraries of naive CD8 T cells were made from approximately 20,000 to 1,000,000 sorted cells. They used 10%, 30% or 50% RNA. The clonotype comes from a human donor in good health. Some libraries in this study had Jurkat cell RNA spiked in. The rearrangement links TRBV11-2 to TRBJ1-4; tentative D call: TRBD1 (6 bases). Sequencing was carried out using naive CD8+ T cells from blood, with Jurkat cell RNA spiked in. Subset noted: FACS-sorted CD8+CD4-CCR7+CD45RA+ naive T cells. CDR3 residues: CASRGGDEKLYF. The CDR3 DNA sequence: TGTGCCAGCAGAGGGGGGGATGAAAAACTGTATTTT.